These 2 T cell receptor beta chains share one sample of origin, sequenced in a study of CD8+ T cells in alopecia areata. The authors sorted pooled cutaneous lymph node cells using CD4, CD8alpha, NKG2D, NKG2ACE and other markers. After isolation, RNA underwent reverse transcription to generate cDNA as the sequencing template. Libraries were prepared by immunoSEQ multiplex PCR; TCRdb keeps only in-frame clonotypes and omits some of them. Singletons are absent from the sample, which has around 20,000 clones. The specimen sequenced was CD8+ T cells sorted from a lymph node. The receptors come from a C3H/HeJ mouse with alopecia areata. The strain's MHC: H2-k.

At least ten counts were recorded for this clone. The listed genes are named as in mouse. With the read ending 4 residues before the CDR3 end, the germline J gene is used to fill in that end. The chain employs TRBV13-3 and TRBJ1-4; tentatively, D is TRBD1 (6 bases). V lost 3 bases and J 3 bases, leaving 9 bases between the germline ends. CDR1 is NNHDY, CDR2 SYVADS, per germline. This CDR3 comprises 14 residues. The part of the CDR3 DNA that was read is TGTGCCAGCAGTGTCCGGGACACCAACGAA. Its translation is CASSVRDTNE. The CDR3 in full is CASSVRDTNERLFF.

This clone was seen a few times. Germline and genes: mouse. The sequenced fragment ends 4 residues before the CDR3 boundary, so the rest is inferred from the germline J gene. This chain uses TRBV13-2 with TRBJ2-7; 9 bases fit TRBD2. The CDR3 consists of 15 residues. J was trimmed by 2 bases and V by 0 bases; bases with no gene match: 3. Germline assignment: CDR1 NNHNN and CDR2 SYGAGS (reference sequence). The CDR3 DNA, read in part, is TGTGCCAGCGGTGATGGTAGACTGGGGGCCTAT. Residues: CASGDGRLGAY. The full CDR3 protein reads CASGDGRLGAYEQYF.